This TCR beta chain was documented in a study of shared clonotypes between healthy human individuals. This clone has a single count. Antigen specificity is unknown. Whole-study results and caveats: Sampling involved blood alone; tissue repertoires likely differ. Donor clonotype sharing was expected to depend on sequencing depth.

Terminally differentiated effector memory CD45RA+ cells were excluded from the naive CD8 cells, which were CD45RO-negative and positively selected for CCR7. In the authors' methods: ImmunoSEQ yielded junction-only sequences lacking quality scores, so filtering differed. Profiling relied on immunoSEQ multiplex PCR, and the TCRdb table lists in-frame clones only, not all of them. That table furnishes V, J and clone size, whereas the DNA furnished D and trimming. The sample shows roughly 2 million clones, approximately 95% of them seen only once. J was trimmed by 3 bases and V by 0 bases; bases with no gene match: 4. Germline CDR1 reads MNHEY; CDR2 reads SMNVEV (reference sequence). This CDR3 region has 15 residues.

This receptor was obtained from a man younger than 30 in good health. The rearrangement uses TRBV27 and TRBJ1-2; 7 positions agree with TRBD1. Specimen: naive CD8+ T cells sorted from blood. The CDR3 spells CASSLSGGTDYGYTF. CDR3 nucleotide sequence: TGTGCCAGCAGTTTATCAGGGGGCACCGACTATGGCTACACCTTC.